This T cell receptor beta chain is from a study of shared clonotypes between healthy human individuals. Overall study context: Each donor's CD8 memory used one plate, CD8 naive two, each CD4 subset three.

The germline V gene has CDR1 GTSNPN and CDR2 SVGIG (reference sequence). The V and J ends lost 0 bases and 6 bases respectively, with 8 bases between them. The length of the CDR3 is 12 residues. A word on this clone: What it binds is unknown.

The data were produced by immunoSEQ multiplex PCR, yet TCRdb's version contains in-frame clones alone and is incomplete. The sample carries some 980,000 clones, approximately 76% recorded once. Broader study findings: Across a handful of donors, naive CD4 shared 4.5% to 6%, naive CD8 more than 3%, memory CD4 roughly 2.2%, memory CD8 roughly 0.37%. Larger richness was generally estimated for naive than memory subsets.

The authors divided CD4+ cells into CD45RA+ naive and CD45RA-negative memory subsets. This receptor was obtained from a young man in good health. The sequencing input was memory CD4+ T cells sorted from blood. Subset indicated: CD45RA-negative fraction. J is TRBJ1-2 and V is TRBV30, with no clear D. Here the CDR3 reads CAWSVRRNGYTF. The CDR3 nucleotides read TGTGCCTGGAGTGTACGACGGAATGGCTACACCTTC.